This TCR beta chain is from a study of blood T cell repertoires in COVID-19. Overall study: Acute-phase and convalescent COVID-19 samples originated in the United States, Italy and Spain. PBMCs, B-cell-depleted T cells, or T cells were the source of the cDNA or gDNA that made up the material.

Authors' data handling: Estimation of nucleated cell counts relied on the amplification of reference gene primers. The assay was immunoSEQ multiplex PCR, and TCRdb's table has in-frame clones only and misses some. The DNA gave D and trimming, while V, J and clone size come from that table. The table shows approximately 25,000 clones, with approximately 80% occurring only once. Only one count was recorded for this clone. The CDR3 covers 17 residues. V shed 5 bases and J 1 base; nucleotides not matched to a gene: 11. CDR1 SGHDT and CDR2 YYEEEE come from the germline V gene. J is TRBJ2-3 and V is TRBV5-6; 9 bases map to TRBD2. Sequencing was done on a sample of peripheral blood. This sequence originates from a woman of 80 years or more with acute or convalescent COVID-19. CDR3 sequence reads: CASSFLRSGSRTDTQYF. The CDR3 DNA follows: TGTGCCAGCAGTTTCCTCCGTAGCGGGAGCCGCACAGATACGCAGTATTTT.